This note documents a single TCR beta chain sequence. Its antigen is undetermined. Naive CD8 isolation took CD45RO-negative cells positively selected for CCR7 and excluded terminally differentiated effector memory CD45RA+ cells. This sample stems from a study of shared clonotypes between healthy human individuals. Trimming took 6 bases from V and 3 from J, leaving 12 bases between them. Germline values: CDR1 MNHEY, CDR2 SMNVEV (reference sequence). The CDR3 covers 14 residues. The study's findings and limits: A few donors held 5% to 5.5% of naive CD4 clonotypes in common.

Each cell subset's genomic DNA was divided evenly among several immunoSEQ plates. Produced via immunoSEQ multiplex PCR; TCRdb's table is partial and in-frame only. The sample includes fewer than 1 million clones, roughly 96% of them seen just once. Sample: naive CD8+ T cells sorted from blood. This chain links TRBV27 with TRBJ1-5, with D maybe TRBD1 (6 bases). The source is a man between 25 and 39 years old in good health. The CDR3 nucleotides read TGTGCCAGCAGAAGAGGGGGGAACAATCAGCCCCAGCATTTT. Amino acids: CASRRGGNNQPQHF.